The following is a T cell receptor beta chain sequence with its context. The target antigen is unknown. This specimen belongs to a study of cytomegalovirus exposure and HLA in healthy donors. Overall study context: The roughly 120 validation repertoires matched the 500 to 750 first-cohort repertoires in platform, a later analysis reported.

The CDR3 consists of 14 residues. Germline trimming cut 10 bases from V and 0 bases from J; bases unmatched to any gene: 3. Germline V gives CDR1 ENHRY, CDR2 SYGVKD. Findings and caveats of the study: Under in vitro conditions, three CMV-associated chains were confirmed as specific for CMV antigens. The classifier, whose performance was assessed in both the original and validation cohorts, reportedly diagnosed cytomegalovirus status with high specificity and sensitivity. It was 150 to 200 TCR beta chains that were listed as cytomegalovirus-associated.

This table comes from immunoSEQ multiplex PCR, and its TCRdb copy is limited to in-frame clones, with some not included. The sample lists approximately 150,000 clones; around 90% were seen once. Sequenced sample: PBMCs. This clonotype was obtained from a woman aged 18-29 years in good health and CMV-seropositive. The chain has TRBV10-3 and TRBJ2-1, with 10 bases matching TRBD1. CDR3 amino acids: CATWTGGSYNEQFF. CDR3 coding DNA: TGTGCCACCTGGACAGGGGGCTCCTACAATGAGCAGTTCTTC.